This TCR beta chain was obtained from a study of response to subunit inactivated influenza vaccine. The CDR3 sequence is 15 residues long. The V gene's germline CDR1 is MNHNS and CDR2 SASEGT. J gave up 0 bases and V 4 bases, and 2 bases lay outside the gene matches. TCRdb processed the RT-PCR reads anew with MiXCR; each CDR3 protein has one entry. The sample has roughly 500,000 distinct CDR3 sequences; 15% to 20% are singletons. Study-wide results and limits: The authors suggested that few new T cells are recruited per seasonal influenza vaccination.

With respect to this clonotype: Its cognate antigen is unknown.

The chain recombines TRBV6-1 with TRBJ1-5; TRBD1 agrees at 8 bases. The source material was CD4+ T cells sorted from PBMCs, sampled 23 to 25 months after vaccination. The receptor's source is a man aged 45-69 years who received an inactivated influenza vaccine. The chain's CDR3 is CASSGTGFSNQPQHF. CDR3 in DNA: TGTGCCAGCAGTGGGACAGGGTTTAGCAATCAGCCCCAGCATTTT.